Listed below are T cell receptor beta chains from one sample, sequenced in a study of blood T cell repertoires in COVID-19. This table comes from immunoSEQ multiplex PCR, and its TCRdb copy is limited to in-frame clones, with some not included. The data hold 95,000 to 150,000 clones, with 78% observed a single time. Material: peripheral blood. These receptors were taken from a man between 70 and 80 years old with acute or convalescent COVID-19. CDR3s include the opening cysteine and the closing phenylalanine or tryptophan. The D gene is left open where the match is weak. Size tells how often a clone was seen (once, few, many) or the class of an expanded clone, and some rows leave it out.

V,size,D,J,DNA,CDR3
TRBV7-2,.,.,TRBJ1-4,TGTGCCAGCAGCTTAGATGTCTCGAGGGTTGAAAAACTGTTTTTT,CASSLDVSRVEKLFF
TRBV7-2,.,.,TRBJ1-5,TGTGCCAGCAGCTTAAGGGGAGGGTCTAGCAATCAGCCCCAGCATTTT,CASSLRGGSSNQPQHF
TRBV13,.,TRBD2,TRBJ2-7,TGTGCCAGCAGCCGATGGACTAGCGGGGGAAAGAGATCCTACGAGCAGTACTTC,CASSRWTSGGKRSYEQYF
TRBV5-1,.,.,TRBJ2-7,TGCGCCAGCAGCCGCGGTTGGGGCCTGGGTCCATCCGCCTACGAGCAGTACTTC,CASSRGWGLGPSAYEQYF
TRBV19,.,TRBD1,TRBJ1-1,TGTGCCAGTGGGGACAGGGACCGCCCTGAAGCTTTCTTT,CASGDRDRPEAFF
TRBV11-2,.,TRBD1,TRBJ2-7,TGTGCCAGCAGGACCGGGACAGGGAACTACGAGCAGTACTTC,CASRTGTGNYEQYF
TRBV29-1,.,.,TRBJ1-2,TGCAGCGTTGCTAGACAGGCCCGCGGGGGCTACACCTTC,CSVARQARGGYTF
TRBV15,.,.,TRBJ2-1,TGTGCCACCAGCAGATCAACCTACAATGAGCAGTTCTTC,CATSRSTYNEQFF
TRBV4-2,.,.,TRBJ1-2,TGTGCCAGCAGCCCCCCAGTCGGCGGCTATGGCTACACCTTC,CASSPPVGGYGYTF
TRBV5-1,.,.,TRBJ1-2,TGCGCCAGCAGCTCAGGAGGGAGCGGTGGCTACACCTTC,CASSSGGSGGYTF
TRBV5-1,many,TRBD1,TRBJ1-2,TGCGCCAGCAGCTTGGGGGACAGGTCTAACTATGGCTACACCTTC,CASSLGDRSNYGYTF
TRBV19,once,TRBD2,TRBJ2-2,TGTGCCAGTAACCGGGGGGGGCAGAACACCGGGGAGCTGTTTTTT,CASNRGGQNTGELFF
TRBV29-1,.,TRBD1,TRBJ2-4,TGCAGCGTTGAAAGTAGGGATCCGGGACAGGCCTTCAAAAACATTCAGTACTTC,CSVESRDPGQAFKNIQYF
TRBV27,.,TRBD2,TRBJ2-7,TGTGCCAGCAGTCGTACTAGCGGGGGGGCCCACGAGCAGTACTTC,CASSRTSGGAHEQYF
TRBV7-2,.,.,TRBJ1-1,TGTGCCAGCAGCTTAGTAGTGAACACTGAAGCTTTCTTT,CASSLVVNTEAFF
TRBV19,.,TRBD2,TRBJ2-1,TGTGCCAGTAGTATCCCTCTGGGGGGGGGACTCAATGAGCAGTTCTTC,CASSIPLGGGLNEQFF
TRBV6-5,.,TRBD1,TRBJ2-7,TGTGCCAGCAGCCTCTTTGGGACAGCCTCCTACGAGCAGTACTTC,CASSLFGTASYEQYF
TRBV9,.,TRBD1,TRBJ2-3,TGTGCCAGCAGCCCATACGCCCCGGGACAGGGGGCAAATACGCAGTATTTT,CASSPYAPGQGANTQYF
TRBV11-2,once,TRBD2,TRBJ2-6,TGTGCCAGCAGCCCCCCCCTCGCGGGGGGGCCGAGAGGGGCCAACGTCCTGACTTTC,CASSPPLAGGPRGANVLTF
TRBV2,.,.,TRBJ1-1,TGTGCCAGCACCGGAGACAGGCGCACTGAAGCTTTCTTT,CASTGDRRTEAFF
TRBV5-1,.,.,TRBJ1-1,TGCGCCAGCAATAGAGAGGTGAACACTGAAGCTTTCTTT,CASNREVNTEAFF
TRBV10-1,.,TRBD1,TRBJ2-7,TGCGCCAGCAGTGAGGTCCGGACAGGCAGTTCCTACGAGCAGTACTTC,CASSEVRTGSSYEQYF
TRBV7-8,.,.,TRBJ2-7,TGTGCCAGCAGCTCTAGGATGGGACTCCTCCCTGGAGAGCAGTACTTC,CASSSRMGLLPGEQYF
TRBV7-3,.,TRBD2,TRBJ2-3,TGTGCCAGCAGCTTAGTCCGGGGGGGCACAGATACGCAGTATTTT,CASSLVRGGTDTQYF
TRBV7-2,.,TRBD1,TRBJ2-3,TGTGCCAGCAGCTGGGACAGGGGCCGCACAGATACGCAGTATTTT,CASSWDRGRTDTQYF
TRBV19,.,TRBD1,TRBJ1-2,TGTGCCAGTAGTGCTCCGGGACAGGGGTTTGGCTACACCTTC,CASSAPGQGFGYTF
TRBV18,.,.,TRBJ1-5,TGTGCCAGCTCACTTCAGGGCAATCAGCCCCAGCATTTT,CASSLQGNQPQHF
TRBV20-1,.,.,TRBJ2-1,TGCAGTGCTCCGGAGAGGCTGGAACAGTTCTTC,CSAPERLEQFF
TRBV9,.,.,TRBJ1-3,TGTGCCAGCAGCCCTTTCTCGGGTCTCCACTCTGGAAACACCATATATTTT,CASSPFSGLHSGNTIYF
TRBV15,.,TRBD1,TRBJ2-7,TGTGCCACCAGCAGAGAACAGGGGGCCGGTGTATTC,CATSREQGAGVF
TRBV11-2,.,TRBD1,TRBJ2-3,TGTGCCAGCAGATCACCGAGGACAGGTACTAGCACAGATACGCAGTATTTT,CASRSPRTGTSTDTQYF